This T cell receptor beta chain is from a study of blood T cells in healthy people across ages. V trimming: 1 base; J trimming: 4 bases; junction bases outside the gene matches: 4. From germline, CDR1 is LGHNA and CDR2 YSLEER. The CDR3 loop spans 15 amino acids. PCR was performed a second time for about 7 to 12 cycles using a sample-barcoded 5' primer and a J-beta primer mix. TCRdb independently ran MiXCR on the 5' RACE reads; one entry per CDR3 protein. The data show 850,000 to 1,100,000 distinct CDR3 sequences, 35% to 40% seen once. Each sample had at least 6 million PBMCs isolated. The specimen was blood. This clonotype was obtained from a young man in good health. The rearrangement links TRBV4-3 to TRBJ1-1, with 9 nucleotides matching TRBD1. The CDR3, as DNA: TGCGCCAGCAGCCAAGGGACAGGGGCGGCCACTGAAGCTTTCTTT. It codes for CASSQGTGAATEAFF.